Listed below are T cell receptor beta chains from one sample, sequenced in a study of T-cell memory formation after mild COVID-19. One entry per CDR3 protein, called by TCRdb with MiXCR from the 5' RACE reads. The table shows 390,000 or so distinct CDR3 sequences, with 15% to 20% occurring only once. The sequencing input was PBMCs or a T cell subset sorted from them (not recorded which). These receptor sequences come from a man younger than 30 who had mild COVID-19 (a few samples of this study predate the infection). Cell type and time point are not known. Both conserved end residues are part of each CDR3.

V: TRBV6-2/TRBV6-3
J: TRBJ1-6
CDR3: CASTLWSNSPLHF

V: TRBV12-3/TRBV12-4
J: TRBJ2-5
CDR3: CASSFSGKGAQETQYF

V: TRBV5-1
J: TRBJ1-2
CDR3: CASSLIQGHGYTF

V: TRBV7-6
J: TRBJ1-1
CDR3: CASSTRGWDTEAFF

V: TRBV4-3
J: TRBJ2-1
CDR3: CASSQVTRGGEQFF

V: TRBV5-1
J: TRBJ2-5
CDR3: CASRSAGTTQETQYF

V: TRBV20-1
J: TRBJ2-7
CDR3: CSAPGRLAQGNEQYF

V: TRBV12-3/TRBV12-4
J: TRBJ1-5
CDR3: CASSLEIQPQHF

V: TRBV6-5
J: TRBJ1-5
CDR3: CASSRISGTGGDQPQHF

V: TRBV4-2
J: TRBJ1-3
CDR3: CASSQDSAGTSGNTIYF

V: TRBV29-1
J: TRBJ2-1
CDR3: CSGRWGEQFF

V: TRBV7-9
J: TRBJ1-4
CDR3: CASRRTGREEKLFF

V: TRBV24-1
J: TRBJ2-1
CDR3: CATSRTGSYNEQFF

V: TRBV6-6
J: TRBJ1-2
CDR3: CASSSSGALGYTF

V: TRBV4-1
J: TRBJ1-1
CDR3: CASSQGQRRGAFF

V: TRBV5-1
J: TRBJ1-6
CDR3: CASSLVGDSYNSPLHF

V: TRBV5-1
J: TRBJ2-2
CDR3: CASGLVPNTGELFF

V: TRBV7-9
J: TRBJ1-5
CDR3: CASSLEGQGQPQHF

V: TRBV4-2
J: TRBJ2-5
CDR3: CASSQEVRGGRETQYF

V: TRBV4-3
J: TRBJ1-5
CDR3: CASSQDFPQPLQPQHF

V: TRBV11-1
J: TRBJ2-5
CDR3: CASSLTGAEGETQYF

V: TRBV14
J: TRBJ1-1
CDR3: CASSQAYLRRAFF

V: TRBV20-1
J: TRBJ1-5
CDR3: CSAPRGQGGNQPQHF

V: TRBV5-1
J: TRBJ2-3
CDR3: CASSPGQGSSMVDTQYF

V: TRBV29-1
J: TRBJ2-4
CDR3: CSVGEDRNIQYF

V: TRBV21-1
J: TRBJ2-6
CDR3: CASSSRDRGSEGANVLTF